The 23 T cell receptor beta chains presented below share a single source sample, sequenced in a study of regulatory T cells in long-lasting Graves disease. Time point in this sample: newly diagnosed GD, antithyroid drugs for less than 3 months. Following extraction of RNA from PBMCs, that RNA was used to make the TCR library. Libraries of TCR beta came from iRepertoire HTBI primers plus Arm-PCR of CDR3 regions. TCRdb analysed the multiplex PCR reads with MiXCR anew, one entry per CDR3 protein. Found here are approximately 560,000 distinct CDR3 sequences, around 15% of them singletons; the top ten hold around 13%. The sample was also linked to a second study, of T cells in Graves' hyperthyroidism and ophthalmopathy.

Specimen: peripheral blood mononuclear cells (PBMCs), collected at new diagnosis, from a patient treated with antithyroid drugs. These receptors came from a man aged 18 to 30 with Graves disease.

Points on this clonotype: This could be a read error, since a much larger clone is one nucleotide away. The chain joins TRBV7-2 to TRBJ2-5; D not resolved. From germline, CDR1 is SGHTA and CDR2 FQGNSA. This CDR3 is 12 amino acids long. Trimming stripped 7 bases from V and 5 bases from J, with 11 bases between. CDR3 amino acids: CASNTPEETQYF. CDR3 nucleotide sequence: TGTGCCAGCAACACTCCCGAGGAGACCCAGTACTTC.

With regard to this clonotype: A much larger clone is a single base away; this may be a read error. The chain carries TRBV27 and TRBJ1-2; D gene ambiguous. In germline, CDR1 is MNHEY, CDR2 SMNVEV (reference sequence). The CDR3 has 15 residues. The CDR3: CASSLDFRAVYGYAF. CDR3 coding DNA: TGTGCCAGCAGTTTGGATTTTCGGGCAGTTTATGGCTACGCCTTC.

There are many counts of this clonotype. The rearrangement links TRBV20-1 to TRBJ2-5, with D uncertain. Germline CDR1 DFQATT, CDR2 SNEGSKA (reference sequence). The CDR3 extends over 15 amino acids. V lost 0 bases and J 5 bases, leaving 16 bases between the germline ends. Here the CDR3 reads CSARDSRGSWETQYF. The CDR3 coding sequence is TGCAGTGCTAGAGATTCCCGAGGTAGTTGGGAGACCCAGTACTTC.

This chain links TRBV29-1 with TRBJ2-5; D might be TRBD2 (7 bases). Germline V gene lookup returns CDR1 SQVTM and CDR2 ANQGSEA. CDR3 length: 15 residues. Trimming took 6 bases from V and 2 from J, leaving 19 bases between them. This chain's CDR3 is CSVFSRGGSQETQYF. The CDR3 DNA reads TGCAGCGTCTTTAGCAGGGGAGGGAGTCAAGAGACCCAGTACTTC.

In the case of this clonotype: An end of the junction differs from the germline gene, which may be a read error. The CDR3 loop reads CANSLIGRGNEQFF. In nucleotides, the CDR3 is TGTGCCAACAGCTTAATAGGGAGGGGGAATGAGCAGTTCTTC. The chain carries TRBV11-2 and TRBJ2-1, with D possibly matching TRBD2 (7 bases). Germline lookup yields CDR1 SGHAT and CDR2 FQNNGV. The CDR3 covers 14 residues.

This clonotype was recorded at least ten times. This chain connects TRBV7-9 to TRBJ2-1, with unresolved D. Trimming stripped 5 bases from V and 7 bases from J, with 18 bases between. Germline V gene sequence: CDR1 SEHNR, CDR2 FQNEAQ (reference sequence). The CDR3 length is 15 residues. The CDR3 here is CASSPLGSQGNEQFF. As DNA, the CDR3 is TGTGCCAGCAGCCCCCTCGGCAGCCAAGGGAATGAGCAGTTCTTC.

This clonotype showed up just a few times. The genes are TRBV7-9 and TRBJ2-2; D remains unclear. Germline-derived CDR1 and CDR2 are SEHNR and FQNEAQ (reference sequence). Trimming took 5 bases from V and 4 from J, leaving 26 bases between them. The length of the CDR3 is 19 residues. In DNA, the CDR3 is TGTGCCAGCAGCCCTTCTGCGTCGAGCCGTCCTATGAGCACCGGGGAGCTGTTTTTT. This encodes CASSPSASSRPMSTGELFF.

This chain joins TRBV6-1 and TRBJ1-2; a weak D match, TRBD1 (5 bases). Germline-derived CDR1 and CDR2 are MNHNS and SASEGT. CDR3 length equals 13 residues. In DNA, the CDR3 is TGTGGCGCGGGCAGGGCCAAGGACTATGGCTACACCTTC. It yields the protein CGAGRAKDYGYTF.

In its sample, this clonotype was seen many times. CDR3 coding DNA: TGTGCCAGCACCGGGACTTCGGTCAATGAGCAGTTCTTC. Translated, it gives CASTGTSVNEQFF. This chain connects TRBV2 to TRBJ2-1; TRBD2 might be the D (6 bases). The CDR3 sequence is 13 residues long. V lost 7 bases and J lost 6, with 13 bases in between. Germline V lookup: CDR1 SNHLY, CDR2 FYNNEI.

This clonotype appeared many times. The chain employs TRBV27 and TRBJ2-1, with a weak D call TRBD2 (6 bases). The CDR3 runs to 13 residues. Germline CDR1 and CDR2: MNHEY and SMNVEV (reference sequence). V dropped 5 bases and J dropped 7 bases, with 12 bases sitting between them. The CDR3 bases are TGTGCCAGCAGTCCGGGCGGGGTGAATGAGCAGTTCTTC. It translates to CASSPGGVNEQFF.

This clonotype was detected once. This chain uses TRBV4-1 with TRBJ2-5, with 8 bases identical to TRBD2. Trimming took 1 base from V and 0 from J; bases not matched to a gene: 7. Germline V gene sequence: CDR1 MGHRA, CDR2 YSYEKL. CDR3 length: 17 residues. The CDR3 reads CASSQGDSGTYQETQYF. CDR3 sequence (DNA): TGCGCCAGCAGCCAAGGTGATAGCGGGACGTACCAAGAGACCCAGTACTTC.

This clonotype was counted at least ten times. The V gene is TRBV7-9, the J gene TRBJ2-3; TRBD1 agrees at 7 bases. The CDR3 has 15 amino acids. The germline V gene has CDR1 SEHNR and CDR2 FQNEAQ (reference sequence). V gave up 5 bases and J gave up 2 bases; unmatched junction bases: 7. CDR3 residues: CASSDLGGSTDTQYF. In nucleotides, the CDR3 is TGTGCCAGCAGCGACCTAGGGGGCTCCACAGATACGCAGTATTTT.

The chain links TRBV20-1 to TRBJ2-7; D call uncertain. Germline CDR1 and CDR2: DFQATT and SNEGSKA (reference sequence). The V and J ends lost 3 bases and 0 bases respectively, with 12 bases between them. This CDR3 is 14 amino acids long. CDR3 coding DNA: TGCAGTGCTAGTGGTGGATTGAGCTCCTACGAGCAGTACTTC. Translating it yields CSASGGLSSYEQYF.

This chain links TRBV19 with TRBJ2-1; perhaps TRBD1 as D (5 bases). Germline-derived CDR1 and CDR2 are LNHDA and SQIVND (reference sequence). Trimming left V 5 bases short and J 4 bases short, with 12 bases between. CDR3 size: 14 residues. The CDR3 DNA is TGTGCCAGTAGTCCCAGGGCGGTTTACAATGAGCAGTTCTTC. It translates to CASSPRAVYNEQFF.

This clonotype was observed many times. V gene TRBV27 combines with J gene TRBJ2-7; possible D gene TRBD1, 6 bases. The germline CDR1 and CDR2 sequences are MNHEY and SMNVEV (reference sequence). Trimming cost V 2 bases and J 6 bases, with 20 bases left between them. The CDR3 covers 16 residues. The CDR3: CASSLRVGARLSEQYF. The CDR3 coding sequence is TGTGCCAGCAGTTTAAGGGTGGGGGCCCGCCTTTCCGAGCAGTACTTC.

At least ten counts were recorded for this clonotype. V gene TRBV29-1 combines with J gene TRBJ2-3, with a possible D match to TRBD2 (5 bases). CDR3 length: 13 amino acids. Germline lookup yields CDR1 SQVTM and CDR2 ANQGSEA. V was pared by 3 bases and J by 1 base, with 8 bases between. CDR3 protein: CSVDAAGTDTQYF. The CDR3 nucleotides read TGCAGCGTTGATGCAGCGGGCACAGATACGCAGTATTTT.

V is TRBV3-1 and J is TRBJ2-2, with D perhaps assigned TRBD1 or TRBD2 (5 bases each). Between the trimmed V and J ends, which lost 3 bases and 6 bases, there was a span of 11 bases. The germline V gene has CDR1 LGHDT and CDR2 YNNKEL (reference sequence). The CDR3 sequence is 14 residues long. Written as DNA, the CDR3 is TGTGCCAGCAGCCATGGGACCGGGGCCGGGGAGCTGTTTTTT. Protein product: CASSHGTGAGELFF.

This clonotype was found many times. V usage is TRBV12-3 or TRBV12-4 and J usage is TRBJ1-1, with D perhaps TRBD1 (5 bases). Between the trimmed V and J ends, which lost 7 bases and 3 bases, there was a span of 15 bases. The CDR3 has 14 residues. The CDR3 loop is CASTLTGGYTEAFF. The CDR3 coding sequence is TGTGCCAGCACCCTAACCGGGGGATACACTGAAGCTTTCTTT.

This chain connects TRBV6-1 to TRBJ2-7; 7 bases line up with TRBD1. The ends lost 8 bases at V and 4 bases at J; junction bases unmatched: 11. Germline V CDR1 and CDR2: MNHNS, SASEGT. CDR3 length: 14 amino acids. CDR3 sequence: CASPETGFIYEQYF. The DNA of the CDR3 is TGTGCCAGCCCTGAGACAGGGTTTATATACGAGCAGTACTTC.

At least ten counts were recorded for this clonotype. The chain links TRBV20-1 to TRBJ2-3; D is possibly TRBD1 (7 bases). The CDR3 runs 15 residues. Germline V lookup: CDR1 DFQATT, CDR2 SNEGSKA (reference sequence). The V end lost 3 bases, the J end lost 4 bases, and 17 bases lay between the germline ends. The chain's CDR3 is CSASGGQNGSDTQYF. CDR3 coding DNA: TGCAGTGCTAGCGGGGGACAGAACGGATCAGATACGCAGTATTTT.

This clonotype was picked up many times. The CDR3 nucleotides read TGTGCCATCTATCGGACTGGGGCCAACGTCCTGACTTTC. Translating gives CAIYRTGANVLTF. V gene TRBV7-9 combines with J gene TRBJ2-6; D gene unclear. The CDR3 length is 13 residues. Germline CDR1 is SEHNR and CDR2 is FQNEAQ (reference sequence). The V gene lost 10 bases and the J gene lost 2 bases, with 9 bases spanning the gap. Full variable domain (missing parts from reference TRBV7-9 and TRBJ2-6): DTGVSQNPRHKITKRGQNVTFRCDPISEHNRLYWYRQTLGQGPEFLTYFQNEAQLEKSRLLSDRFSAERPKGSFSTLEIQRTEQGDSAMYLCAIYRTGANVLTFGAGSRLTVL.

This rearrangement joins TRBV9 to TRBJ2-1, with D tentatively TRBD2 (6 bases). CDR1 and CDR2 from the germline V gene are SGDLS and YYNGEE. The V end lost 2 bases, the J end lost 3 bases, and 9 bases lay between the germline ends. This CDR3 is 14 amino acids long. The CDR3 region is CASSVGGDYNEQFF. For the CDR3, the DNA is TGTGCCAGCAGCGTCGGCGGGGACTACAATGAGCAGTTCTTC.

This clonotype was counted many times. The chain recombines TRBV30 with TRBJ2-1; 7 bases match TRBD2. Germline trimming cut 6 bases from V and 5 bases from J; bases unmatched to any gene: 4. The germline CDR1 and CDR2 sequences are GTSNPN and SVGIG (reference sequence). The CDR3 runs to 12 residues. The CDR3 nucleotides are TGTGCCTGCCGGGACTACCACAATGAGCAGTTCTTC. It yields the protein CACRDYHNEQFF.